This TCR beta chain was sequenced in a study of cytotoxic CD8 clonotypes in ibrutinib-treated CLL. About the research overall: Responses: approximately 25 partial, 2 complete; after median roughly 68 months, 14 stayed remitted, about twelve progressed. Each sample contained, on average, under 270,000 productive templates and some 90,000 productive rearrangements. Study-wide results and limits: The clonality went up when patients responded to ibrutinib and dropped back toward baseline at progression. Baseline clonality, above age-matched healthy donor levels, tracked circulating CD8+ T-cell counts.

CDR1 is SGHVS, CDR2 FQNEAQ, per germline. V shed 5 bases, J shed 4 bases, and the junction held 4 bases outside the gene matches. The CDR3 is 14 residues long. Points on this clone: The antigen remains unidentified.

The table came from immunoSEQ multiplex PCR; TCRdb's copy has only in-frame clones and leaves some out. The data hold approximately 300,000 clones, with roughly 85% observed a single time. The rearrangement joins TRBV7-8 to TRBJ2-7; TRBD1 agrees at 11 bases. This receptor was taken from a human donor with chronic lymphocytic leukemia. Material: PBMCs, obtained before ibrutinib treatment. DNA for the CDR3: TGTGCCAGCAGCCCAGGGACAGGGGGTTACGAGCAGTACTTC. It encodes CASSPGTGGYEQYF.